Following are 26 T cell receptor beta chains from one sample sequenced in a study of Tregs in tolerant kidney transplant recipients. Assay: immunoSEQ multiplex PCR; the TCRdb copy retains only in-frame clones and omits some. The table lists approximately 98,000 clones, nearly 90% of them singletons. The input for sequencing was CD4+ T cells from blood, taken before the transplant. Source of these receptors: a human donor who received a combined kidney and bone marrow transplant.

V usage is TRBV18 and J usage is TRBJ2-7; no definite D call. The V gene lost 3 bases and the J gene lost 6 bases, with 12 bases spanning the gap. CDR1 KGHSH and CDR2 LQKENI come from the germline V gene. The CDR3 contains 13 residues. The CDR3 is CASSPAPMVEQYF. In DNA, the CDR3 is TGTGCCAGCTCACCGGCCCCCATGGTCGAGCAGTACTTC.

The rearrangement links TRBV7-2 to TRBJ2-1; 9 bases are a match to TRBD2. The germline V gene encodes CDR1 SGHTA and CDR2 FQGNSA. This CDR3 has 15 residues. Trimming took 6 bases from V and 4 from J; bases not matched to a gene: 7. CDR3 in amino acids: CASSFSGSRYNEQFF. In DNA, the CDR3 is TGTGCCAGCAGTTTTAGCGGGAGTAGGTACAATGAGCAGTTCTTC.

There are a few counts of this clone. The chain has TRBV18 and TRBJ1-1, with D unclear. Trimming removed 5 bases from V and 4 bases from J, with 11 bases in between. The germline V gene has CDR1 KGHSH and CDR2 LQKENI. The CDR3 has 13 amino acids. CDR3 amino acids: CASSVGERTEAFF. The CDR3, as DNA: TGTGCCAGCTCAGTTGGGGAGCGCACTGAAGCTTTCTTT.

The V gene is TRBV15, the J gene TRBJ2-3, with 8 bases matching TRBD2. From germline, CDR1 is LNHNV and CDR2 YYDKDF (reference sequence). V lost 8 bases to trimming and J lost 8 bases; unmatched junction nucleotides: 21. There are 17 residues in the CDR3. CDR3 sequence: CATQNGRERGFTGTQYF. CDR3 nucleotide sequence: TGTGCCACCCAAAATGGTAGGGAGCGGGGGTTCACGGGTACGCAGTATTTT.

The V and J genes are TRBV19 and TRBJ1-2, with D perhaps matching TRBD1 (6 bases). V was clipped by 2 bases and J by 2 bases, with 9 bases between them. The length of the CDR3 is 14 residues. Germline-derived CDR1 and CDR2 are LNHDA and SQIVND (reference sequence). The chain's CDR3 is CASSISTGNYGYTF. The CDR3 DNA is TGTGCCAGTAGTATATCTACAGGGAACTATGGCTACACCTTC.

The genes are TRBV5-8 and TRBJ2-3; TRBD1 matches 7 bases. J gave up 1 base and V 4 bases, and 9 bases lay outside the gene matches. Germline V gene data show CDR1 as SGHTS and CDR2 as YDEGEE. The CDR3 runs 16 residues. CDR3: CASSPPRDSRTDTQYF. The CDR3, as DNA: TGTGCCAGCAGCCCCCCCCGGGACAGCCGCACAGATACGCAGTATTTT.

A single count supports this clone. CDR3 DNA sequence: TGTGCCAGCAGCTTATTACTAGCGGTCTACAATGAGCAGTTCTTC. The encoded protein is CASSLLLAVYNEQFF. The gene calls are TRBV5-6 and TRBJ2-1; TRBD2 matches at 8 bases. CDR3 length: 15 amino acids. Germline-derived CDR1 and CDR2 are SGHDT and YYEEEE. V trimming: 2 bases; J trimming: 3 bases; junction bases outside the gene matches: 4. The full variable domain, with the rest looked up from reference TRBV5-6 and TRBJ2-1, is DAGVTQSPTHLIKTRGQQVTLRCSPKSGHDTVSWYQQALGQGPQFIFQYYEEEERQRGNFPDRFSGHQFPNYSSELNVNALLLGDSALYLCASSLLLAVYNEQFFGPGTRLTVL.

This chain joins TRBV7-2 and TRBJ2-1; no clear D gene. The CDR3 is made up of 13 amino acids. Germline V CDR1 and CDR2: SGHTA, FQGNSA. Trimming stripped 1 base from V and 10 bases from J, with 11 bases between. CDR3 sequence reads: CASSLVGAGEQFF. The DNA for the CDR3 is TGTGCCAGCAGCTTAGTAGGAGCCGGGGAGCAGTTCTTC. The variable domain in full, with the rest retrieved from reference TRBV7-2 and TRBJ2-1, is GAGVSQSPSNKVTEKGKDVELRCDPISGHTALYWYRQSLGQGLEFLIYFQGNSAPDKSGLPSDRFSAERTGGSVSTLTIQRTQQEDSAVYLCASSLVGAGEQFFGPGTRLTVL.

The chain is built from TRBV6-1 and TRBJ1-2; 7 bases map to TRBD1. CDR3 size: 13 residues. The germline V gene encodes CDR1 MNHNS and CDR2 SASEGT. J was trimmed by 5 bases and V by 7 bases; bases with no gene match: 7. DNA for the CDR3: TGTGCCAGCATTATAACAGGGGCGTATGGCTACACCTTC. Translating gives CASIITGAYGYTF.

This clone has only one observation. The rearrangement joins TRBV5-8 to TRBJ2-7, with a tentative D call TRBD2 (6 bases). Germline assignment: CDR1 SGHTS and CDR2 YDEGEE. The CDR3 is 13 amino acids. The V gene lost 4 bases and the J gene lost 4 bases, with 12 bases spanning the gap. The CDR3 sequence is CASSPGLTYEQYF. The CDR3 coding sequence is TGTGCCAGCAGCCCGGGACTTACTTACGAGCAGTACTTC.

The CDR3 sequence: CASSTLAANSYEQYF. CDR3 DNA sequence: TGTGCCAGCAGTACACTAGCGGCCAACTCCTACGAGCAGTACTTC. The chain combines TRBV6-5 with TRBJ2-7; 8 nucleotides line up with TRBD2. V lost 5 bases and J lost 0; bases outside the gene matches: 6. The V gene's germline CDR1 is MNHEY and CDR2 SVGAGI. The CDR3 covers 15 residues.

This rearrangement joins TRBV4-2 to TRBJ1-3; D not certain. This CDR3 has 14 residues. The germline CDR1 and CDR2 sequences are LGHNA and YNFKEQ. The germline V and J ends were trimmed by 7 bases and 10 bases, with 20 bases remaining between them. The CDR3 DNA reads TGTGCCAGCACCGCTAGGTTCGACCACGCGACCATATATTTT. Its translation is CASTARFDHATIYF.

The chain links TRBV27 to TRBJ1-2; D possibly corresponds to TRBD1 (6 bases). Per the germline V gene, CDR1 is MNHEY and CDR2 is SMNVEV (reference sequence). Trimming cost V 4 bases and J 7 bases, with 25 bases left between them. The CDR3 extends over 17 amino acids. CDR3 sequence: CASSSPGTSPQMGGYTF. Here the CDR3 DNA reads TGTGCCAGCAGTTCCCCCGGGACATCTCCCCAAATGGGTGGCTACACCTTC.

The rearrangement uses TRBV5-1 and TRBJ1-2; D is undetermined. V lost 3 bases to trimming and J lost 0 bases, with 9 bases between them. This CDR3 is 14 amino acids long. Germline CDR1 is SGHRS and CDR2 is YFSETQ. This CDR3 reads CASSSLGSNYGYTF. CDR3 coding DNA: TGCGCCAGCAGCTCCCTAGGATCTAACTATGGCTACACCTTC.

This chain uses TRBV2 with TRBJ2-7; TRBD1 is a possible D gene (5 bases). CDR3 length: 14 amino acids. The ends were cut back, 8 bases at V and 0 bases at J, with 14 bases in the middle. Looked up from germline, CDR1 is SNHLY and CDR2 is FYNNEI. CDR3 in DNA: TGTGCCAGCCTTCAGGGTTATAGCTCCTACGAGCAGTACTTC. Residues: CASLQGYSSYEQYF. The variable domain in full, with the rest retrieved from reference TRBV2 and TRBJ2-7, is EPEVTQTPSHQVTQMGQEVILRCVPISNHLYFYWYRQILGQKVEFLVSFYNNEISEKSEIFDDQFSVERPDGSNFTLKIRSTKLEDSAMYFCASLQGYSSYEQYFGPGTRLTVT.

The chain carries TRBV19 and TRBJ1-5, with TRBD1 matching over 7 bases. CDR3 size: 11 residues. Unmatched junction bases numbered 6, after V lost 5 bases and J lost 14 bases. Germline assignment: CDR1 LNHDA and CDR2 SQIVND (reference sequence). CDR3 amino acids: CASSRTGPKHF. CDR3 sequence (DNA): TGTGCCAGTAGTCGGACAGGCCCCAAGCATTTT.

In DNA form, the CDR3 reads TGTGCCAGCAGCTCAGAGCGGGCCTACGAGCAGTACTTC. It codes for CASSSERAYEQYF. The V gene is TRBV7-2, the J gene TRBJ2-7; tentative D call: TRBD2 (6 bases). The length of the CDR3 is 13 residues. The V gene's germline CDR1 is SGHTA and CDR2 FQGNSA. Trimming shortened V by 4 bases and J by 2 bases, and 9 bases separated the two germline ends.

The CDR3 DNA reads as TGTGCCAGCAGCTCCTATACCGGGAGGGGAAACACTGAAGCTTTCTTT. Protein sequence: CASSSYTGRGNTEAFF. The chain has TRBV7-9 and TRBJ1-1; the D gene is possibly TRBD1 (5 bases). With 4 bases removed from V and 2 bases from J, the gap between germline ends came to 17 bases. The CDR3 is made up of 16 amino acids. Germline CDR1 and CDR2: SEHNR and FQNEAQ (reference sequence).

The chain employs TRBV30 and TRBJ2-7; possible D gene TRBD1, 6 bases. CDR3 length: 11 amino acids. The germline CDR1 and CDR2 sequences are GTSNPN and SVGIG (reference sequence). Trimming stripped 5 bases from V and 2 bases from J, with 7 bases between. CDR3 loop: CAWAGAYEQYF. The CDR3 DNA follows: TGTGCCTGGGCAGGGGCCTACGAGCAGTACTTC.

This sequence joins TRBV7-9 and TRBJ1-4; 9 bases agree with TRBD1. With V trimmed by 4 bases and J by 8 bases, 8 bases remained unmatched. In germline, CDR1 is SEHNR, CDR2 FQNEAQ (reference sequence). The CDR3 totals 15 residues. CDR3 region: CASSSRQGVGEKLFF. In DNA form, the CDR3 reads TGTGCCAGCAGCTCCCGACAGGGGGTCGGCGAAAAACTGTTTTTT.

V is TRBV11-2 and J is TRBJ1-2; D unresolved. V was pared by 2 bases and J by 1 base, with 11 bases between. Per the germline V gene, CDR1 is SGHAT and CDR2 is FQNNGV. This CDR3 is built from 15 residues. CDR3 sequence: CASSLSSHYNYGYTF. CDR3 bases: TGTGCCAGCAGCTTATCCTCACACTATAACTATGGCTACACCTTC.

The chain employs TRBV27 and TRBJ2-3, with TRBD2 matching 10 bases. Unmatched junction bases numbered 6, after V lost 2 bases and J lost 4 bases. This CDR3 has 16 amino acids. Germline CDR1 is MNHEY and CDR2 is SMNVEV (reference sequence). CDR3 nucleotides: TGTGCCAGCAGTTTAACGGCTAGCGGGGGCCCAGATACGCAGTATTTT. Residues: CASSLTASGGPDTQYF.

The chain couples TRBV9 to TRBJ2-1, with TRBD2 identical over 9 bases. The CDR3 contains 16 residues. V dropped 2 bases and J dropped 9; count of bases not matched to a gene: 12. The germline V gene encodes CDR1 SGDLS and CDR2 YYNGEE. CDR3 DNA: TGTGCCAGCAGCGTTTGGGTTAGCGGGAGTTCCGGTGAGCAGTTCTTC. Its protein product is CASSVWVSGSSGEQFF.

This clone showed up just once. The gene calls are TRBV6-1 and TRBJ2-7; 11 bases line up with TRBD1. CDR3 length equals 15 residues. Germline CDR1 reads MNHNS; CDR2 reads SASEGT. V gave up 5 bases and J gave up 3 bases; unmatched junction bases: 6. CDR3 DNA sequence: TGTGCCAGCAGTTCAACCGGGACAGGGGGCTACGAGCAGTACTTC. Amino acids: CASSSTGTGGYEQYF.

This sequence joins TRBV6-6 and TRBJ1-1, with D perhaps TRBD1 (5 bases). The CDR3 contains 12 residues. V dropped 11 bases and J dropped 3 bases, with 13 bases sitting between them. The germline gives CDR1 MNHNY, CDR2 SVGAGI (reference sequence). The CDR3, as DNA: TGTGCCGTCGGCAGGGCGGACACTGAAGCTTTCTTT. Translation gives CAVGRADTEAFF.

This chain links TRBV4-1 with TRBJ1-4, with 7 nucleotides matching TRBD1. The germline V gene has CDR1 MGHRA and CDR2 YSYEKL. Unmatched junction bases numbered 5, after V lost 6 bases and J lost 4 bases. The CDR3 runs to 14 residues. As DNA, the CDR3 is TGCGCCAGCAGTCTGACAGGGATTAATGAAAAACTGTTTTTT. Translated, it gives CASSLTGINEKLFF.